Listed here are 24 T cell receptor beta chains from one sample, sequenced in a study of T-cell reconstitution after alpha-beta-depleted transplantation in children. Unique molecular identifiers were used in preparing the TCRbeta library. TCRdb re-derived calls from the PCR reads in MiXCR, one entry per CDR3 protein. Among about 280,000 distinct CDR3 sequences, more than 9% were seen once, and the ten largest hold roughly a quarter. The sequencing used peripheral blood, collected 180 days after TCRalphabeta/CD19-depleted stem cell transplant. The receptors were sampled from a male patient between 2 and 15 years old who had a stem cell transplant for chronic granulomatous disease, so the T cells may come from the graft donor.

This clonotype has a count of ten or more. V and J are TRBV18 and TRBJ2-7; 7 bases match TRBD2. The CDR3 loop spans 14 amino acids. Trimming at V came to 4 bases and at J to 7 bases, leaving 10 bases not matched to a gene. Germline CDR1 KGHSH, CDR2 LQKENI. In DNA form, the CDR3 reads TGTGCCAGCTCACTCCGCCCGGGACTACCTGAGCAGTACTTC. Its translation is CASSLRPGLPEQYF.

This clonotype has a count of ten or more. The J gene is TRBJ2-7, the V gene TRBV20-1; 13 nucleotides align to TRBD2. Germline CDR1 and CDR2: DFQATT and SNEGSKA (reference sequence). The J segment lost 0 bases and the V segment lost 3 bases, leaving 5 bases of the junction unmatched. The CDR3 sequence is 16 residues long. CDR3 nucleotide sequence: TGCAGTGCTAGGACTAGCGGGGGGACCTACTCCTACGAGCAGTACTTC. Its translation is CSARTSGGTYSYEQYF.

This clonotype was recorded many times. The chain employs TRBV5-1 and TRBJ2-5, with unresolved D. The CDR3 loop spans 12 amino acids. The germline gives CDR1 SGHRS, CDR2 YFSETQ. V shed 1 base and J shed 5 bases, with 6 bases lying between them. Written as DNA, the CDR3 is TGCGCCAGCAGCTTGAGAGGCGAGACCCAGTACTTC. Residues: CASSLRGETQYF.

This clonotype was seen repeatedly, ten times or more. The rearrangement links TRBV20-1 to TRBJ2-1, with D hard to call. This CDR3 contains 12 residues. Trimming took 6 bases from V and 0 from J, leaving 6 bases between them. In germline, CDR1 is DFQATT, CDR2 SNEGSKA (reference sequence). As DNA, the CDR3 is TGCAGTGCGGTTGGCTCCTACAATGAGCAGTTCTTC. Translating gives CSAVGSYNEQFF.

This clonotype was detected many times. V and J are TRBV12-3 or TRBV12-4 and TRBJ1-1; D not resolved. The CDR3 contains 10 residues. Between the trimmed V and J ends, which lost 8 bases and 6 bases, there was a span of 7 bases. Here the CDR3 reads CASSGAEAFF. CDR3 sequence (DNA): TGTGCCAGCTCGGGAGCTGAAGCTTTCTTT.

This clonotype showed up many times. The gene calls are TRBV4-3 and TRBJ2-3; D is possibly TRBD2 (5 bases). The germline V gene encodes CDR1 LGHNA and CDR2 YSLEER. V was trimmed by 4 bases and J by 5 bases, leaving 16 bases between them. This CDR3 comprises 15 residues. The CDR3, as DNA: TGCGCCAGCAGCCGACGGACCGGGAACGGAGATACGCAGTATTTT. Its translation: CASSRRTGNGDTQYF.

This clonotype was counted many times. The rearrangement joins TRBV6-5 to TRBJ2-7; the match to TRBD1 covers 8 bases. Germline CDR1 reads MNHEY; CDR2 reads SVGAGI. The CDR3 spans 12 residues. The junction had 5 bases not matched to a gene; V was cut back by 0 bases and J by 13 bases. The CDR3 coding sequence is TGTGCCAGCAGTTACTCTGCGGACAGGGAATACTTC. This sequence encodes CASSYSADREYF.

At least ten counts were recorded for this clonotype. CDR3 nucleotides: TGTGCCAGCAGCCTCGGGACTAGCGGGGCGAACACCGGGGAGCTGTTTTTT. This encodes CASSLGTSGANTGELFF. The V and J genes are TRBV11-2 and TRBJ2-2, with TRBD2 identical over 13 bases. CDR3 length: 17 residues. Germline V gene lookup returns CDR1 SGHAT and CDR2 FQNNGV. J lost 0 bases, V lost 5 bases, and 3 bases had no gene match.

At least ten counts were recorded for this clonotype. J is TRBJ2-2 and V is TRBV12-3 or TRBV12-4; the match to TRBD2 covers 13 bases. CDR3 length: 16 residues. V gave up 5 bases and J gave up 11 bases; unmatched junction bases: 11. The CDR3 region has the DNA TGTGCCAGCAGTCTGGACGGGGGACTAGCGGGATTCGAGCTGTTTTTT. It specifies CASSLDGGLAGFELFF.

This clonotype was counted at least ten times. The chain employs TRBV6-4 and TRBJ1-1; 10 nucleotides match TRBD1. V shed 7 bases and J 8 bases; nucleotides not matched to a gene: 10. Germline lookup yields CDR1 MRHNA and CDR2 SNTAGT. The CDR3 is 14 residues long. CDR3 DNA: TGTGCCAGCACCTCGGGACAGGGGAGGCTCGAAGCTTTCTTT. This sequence encodes CASTSGQGRLEAFF.

This clonotype was found many times. The chain couples TRBV28 to TRBJ2-7, with 7 positions matching TRBD1. Germline V CDR1 and CDR2: MDHEN, SYDVKM. V was pared by 8 bases and J by 0 bases, with 10 bases of the junction left unmatched. This CDR3 is built from 15 residues. CDR3 DNA: TGTGCCAGCCGTTCCTACTGGACAGGCTCCTACGAGCAGTACTTC. Protein: CASRSYWTGSYEQYF.

This clonotype was observed a few times. The chain recombines TRBV6-1 with TRBJ2-1; D gene ambiguous. Germline V CDR1 and CDR2: MNHNS, SASEGT. The V end lost 7 bases, the J end lost 2 bases, and 12 bases lay between the germline ends. CDR3 size: 14 residues. The CDR3 here is CASTGGRTYNEQFF. The DNA for the CDR3 is TGTGCCAGCACGGGTGGCAGGACCTACAATGAGCAGTTCTTC.

This clonotype was observed at least ten times. This rearrangement joins TRBV5-1 to TRBJ2-7; unclear D gene. CDR3 length: 13 amino acids. V was shortened by 1 base and J by 1 base, with 6 bases between the two germline ends. Germline CDR1 SGHRS, CDR2 YFSETQ. CDR3 sequence reads: CASSLSQSYEQYF. CDR3 nucleotides: TGCGCCAGCAGCTTGTCACAGTCCTACGAGCAGTACTTC. The variable domain in full, with the rest retrieved from reference TRBV5-1 and TRBJ2-7, is KAGVTQTPRYLIKTRGQQVTLSCSPISGHRSVSWYQQTPGQGLQFLFEYFSETQRNKGNFPGRFSGRQFSNSRSEMNVSTLELGDSALYLCASSLSQSYEQYFGPGTRLTVT.

The sample holds many counts of this clonotype. For the CDR3, the DNA is TGTGCCAGCAGCCAATTAGCGGGAGGGAGAGGATGGTACGAGCAGTACTTC. Protein: CASSQLAGGRGWYEQYF. The chain combines TRBV3-1 with TRBJ2-7, with TRBD2 matching over 11 bases. Trimming cost V 2 bases and J 4 bases; bases outside gene matches: 10. Per germline, CDR1 LGHDT and CDR2 YNNKEL (reference sequence). The CDR3 is made up of 17 amino acids.

This clonotype showed up many times. The gene calls are TRBV7-8 and TRBJ1-1; D perhaps matches TRBD1 (6 bases). The CDR3 has 13 amino acids. Germline CDR1 is SGHVS and CDR2 is FQNEAQ. Between the trimmed V and J ends, which lost 5 bases and 10 bases, there was a span of 17 bases. This chain's CDR3 is CASSPWGPTRAFF. The CDR3 DNA follows: TGTGCCAGCAGCCCGTGGGGGCCCACCCGAGCTTTCTTT. The full variable domain, rest sourced from reference TRBV7-8 and TRBJ1-1, is GAGVSQSPRYKVAKRGQDVALRCDPISGHVSLFWYQQALGQGPEFLTYFQNEAQLDKSGLPSDRFFAERPEGSVSTLKIQRTQQEDSAVYLCASSPWGPTRAFFGQGTRLTVV.

In the case of this clonotype: A much larger clone sits a single nucleotide away, making a read error possible. This rearrangement joins TRBV27 to TRBJ2-3; D might be TRBD1 or TRBD2, each matching 5 bases. The CDR3 length is 15 residues. Germline CDR1 reads MNHEY; CDR2 reads SMNVEV (reference sequence). This CDR3 is CASRVLGLKTDAQYF. The CDR3 coding sequence is TGTGCCAGCAGGGTACTAGGGCTGAAGACAGATGCGCAGTATTTT.

This clonotype showed up many times. The junction and the germline gene differ at one end; a read error may be behind it. The chain couples TRBV7-2 to TRBJ2-2; 9 bases fit TRBD2. Germline lookup yields CDR1 SGHTA and CDR2 FQGNSA. This CDR3 spans 15 amino acids. CDR3 residues: CASSPLAGDTGELFF. Here the CDR3 DNA reads TGCGCCAGCAGCCCTTTAGCGGGGGACACCGGGGAGCTGTTTTTT.

This clonotype was seen many times. The chain couples TRBV6-5 to TRBJ1-5; TRBD1 agrees at 9 bases. The CDR3 is made up of 15 amino acids. The V and J ends lost 6 bases and 6 bases, in that order; junction bases with no gene match: 9. The germline CDR1 and CDR2 sequences are MNHEY and SVGAGI. CDR3 sequence (DNA): TGTGCCAGCAGCCGGACAGGGGATTGGGGTCAGCCCCAGCATTTT. This encodes CASSRTGDWGQPQHF.

The rearrangement links TRBV12-3 or TRBV12-4 to TRBJ2-3; a weak D match, TRBD2 (6 bases). The CDR3 has 22 amino acids. Trimming pared 5 bases from V and 3 bases from J, leaving 36 bases between. CDR3 sequence: CASSLTRVRQAGGPIGTDTQYF. CDR3 nucleotide sequence: TGTGCCAGCAGTCTTACAAGGGTTCGTCAAGCGGGCGGCCCTATAGGTACAGATACGCAGTATTTT.

The chain has TRBV29-1 and TRBJ2-2, with 8 bases identical to TRBD2. The V gene end was trimmed by 0 bases and the J gene end by 4 bases; junction bases not matched to a gene: 10. Germline CDR1 reads SQVTM; CDR2 reads ANQGSEA. The CDR3 runs 17 residues. CDR3 sequence (DNA): TGCAGCGTTGAAGATTTTCGGGGGGGGTATGGCACCGGGGAGCTGTTTTTT. Translating it yields CSVEDFRGGYGTGELFF.

J is TRBJ2-1 and V is TRBV12-3 or TRBV12-4; 7 nucleotides agree with TRBD2. J lost 14 bases, V lost 6 bases, and 4 bases had no gene match. This CDR3 has 10 residues. The CDR3 coding sequence is TGTGCCAGCAGGGGGGGGACTGAGTTCTTC. It is translated as CASRGGTEFF.

This clonotype has only a few counts. V usage is TRBV5-6 and J usage is TRBJ2-2, with 10 bases lining up with TRBD1. V lost 0 bases to trimming and J lost 4 bases; unmatched junction nucleotides: 3. The CDR3 totals 16 residues. Germline V CDR1 and CDR2: SGHDT, YYEEEE. CDR3 nucleotides: TGTGCCAGCAGCTTGGCCGGGACAGGGGCCACCGGGGAGCTGTTTTTT. This sequence encodes CASSLAGTGATGELFF.

Ten or more counts support this clonotype. V is TRBV7-8 and J is TRBJ2-7; no definite D call. CDR3 size: 16 residues. V was trimmed by 2 bases and J by 3 bases, leaving 17 bases between them. In germline, CDR1 is SGHVS, CDR2 FQNEAQ. CDR3 coding DNA: TGTGCCAGCAGCTTATGGGTTTCGGGCGGTTACTACGAGCAGTACTTC. Amino acid sequence: CASSLWVSGGYYEQYF.

This clonotype was counted ten times or more. The chain uses TRBV4-1 and TRBJ2-2; possibly TRBD1 for D (7 bases). The V gene's germline CDR1 is MGHRA and CDR2 YSYEKL. CDR3 length equals 17 residues. V lost 3 bases, J lost 4 bases, and 18 bases lay in between. The CDR3 sequence: CASSHRQGFGGTGELFF. For the CDR3, the DNA is TGCGCCAGCAGCCATCGACAGGGATTCGGGGGCACCGGGGAGCTGTTTTTT.